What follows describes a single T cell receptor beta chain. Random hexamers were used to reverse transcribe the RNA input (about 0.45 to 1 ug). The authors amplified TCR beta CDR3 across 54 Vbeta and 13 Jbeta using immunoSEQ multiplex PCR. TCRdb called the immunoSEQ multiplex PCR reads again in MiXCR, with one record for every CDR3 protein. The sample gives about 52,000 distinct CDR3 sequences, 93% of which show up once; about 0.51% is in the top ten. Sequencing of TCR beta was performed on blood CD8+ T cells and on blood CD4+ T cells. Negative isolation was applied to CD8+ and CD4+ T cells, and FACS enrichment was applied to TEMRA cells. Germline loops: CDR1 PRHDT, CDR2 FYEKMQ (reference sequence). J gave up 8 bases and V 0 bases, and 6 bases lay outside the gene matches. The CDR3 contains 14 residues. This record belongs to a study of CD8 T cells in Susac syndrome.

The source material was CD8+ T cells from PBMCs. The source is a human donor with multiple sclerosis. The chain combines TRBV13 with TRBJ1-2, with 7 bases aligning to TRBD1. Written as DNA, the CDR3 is TGTGCCAGCAGCTTAGGCCAGGGGGTGGGAGGCTACACCTTC. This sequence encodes CASSLGQGVGGYTF.